The 25 T cell receptor beta chains below were found in one sample sequenced in a study of T cells in Graves' hyperthyroidism and ophthalmopathy. TCR beta CDR3 sequences were amplified from RNA transcripts. An initial round of RT-PCR targeting the TCR CDR3 relied on the HTBI primer set. Via MiXCR, TCRdb re-called the multiplex PCR reads, giving one row per CDR3 protein. The table includes 550,000 to 600,000 distinct CDR3 sequences, 16% detected once. Sequences were obtained from blood. The receptors stem from a woman younger than 35 with Graves' hyperthyroidism.

This clonotype was observed at least ten times. The V and J genes are TRBV20-1 and TRBJ2-3, with TRBD2 matching 7 bases. In germline, CDR1 is DFQATT, CDR2 SNEGSKA (reference sequence). This CDR3 contains 13 residues. CDR3 coding DNA: TGCAGACCGACGGGGGGAGCGGTAGATACGCAGTATTTT. It yields the protein CRPTGGAVDTQYF.

The chain is built from TRBV19 and TRBJ2-4; D perhaps matches TRBD1 (5 bases). V was clipped by 5 bases and J by 1 base, with 12 bases between them. The CDR3 runs 15 residues. The germline V gene encodes CDR1 LNHDA and CDR2 SQIVND (reference sequence). The CDR3 DNA reads TGTGCCAGTAGTCAAGCAGGGAAGGCCAAAAACATTCAGTACTTC. Translated: CASSQAGKAKNIQYF.

Only a few counts were recorded for this clonotype. The chain combines TRBV24-1 with TRBJ1-2, with a possible D match to TRBD1 (5 bases). Trimming took 3 bases from V and 2 from J, leaving 12 bases between them. The germline gives CDR1 KGHDR, CDR2 SFDVKD. The CDR3 runs to 15 residues. The chain's CDR3 is CATSDPTDPNYGYTF. The CDR3 DNA reads TGTGCCACCAGTGATCCGACAGACCCAAACTATGGCTACACCTTC.

The sample holds many counts of this clonotype. The chain couples TRBV20-1 to TRBJ1-1; D is ambiguous. This CDR3 comprises 13 residues. With 6 bases removed from V and 1 base from J, the gap between germline ends came to 12 bases. Germline V gives CDR1 DFQATT, CDR2 SNEGSKA (reference sequence). CDR3 loop: CSAPKGWNTEAFF. Written as DNA, the CDR3 is TGCAGTGCCCCGAAGGGTTGGAACACTGAAGCTTTCTTT.

The chain carries TRBV18 and TRBJ1-1, with D uncertain. The V gene's germline CDR1 is KGHSH and CDR2 LQKENI. V was shortened by 3 bases and J by 6 bases, with 14 bases between the two germline ends. This CDR3 has 14 amino acids. The CDR3 region is CASSPLEGRPEAFF. The DNA for the CDR3 is TGTGCCAGCTCACCGCTTGAAGGGAGGCCTGAAGCTTTCTTT. The whole variable domain, remainder taken from reference TRBV18 and TRBJ1-1, is NAGVMQNPRHLVRRRGQEARLRCSPMKGHSHVYWYRQLPEEGLKFMVYLQKENIIDESGMPKERFSAEFPKEGPSILRIQQVVRGDSAAYFCASSPLEGRPEAFFGQGTRLTVV.

The table lists this clonotype with a few counts. J is TRBJ1-2 and V is TRBV12-3 or TRBV12-4, with 9 bases aligning to TRBD1. The CDR3 spans 13 residues. V was clipped by 6 bases and J by 7 bases; unmatched bases: 6. This CDR3 reads CASRKQGAGGYTF. The CDR3 coding sequence is TGTGCCAGCAGAAAACAGGGGGCGGGTGGCTACACCTTC.

CDR3 DNA sequence: TGCAGCGTCCAGTGGGGGGCTGGGGCCAAAAACATTCAGTACTTC. Translated: CSVQWGAGAKNIQYF. V is TRBV29-1 and J is TRBJ2-4; tentatively, D is TRBD1 or TRBD2 (6 bases each). Trimming removed 6 bases at V and 1 base at J, with 16 bases between. Germline V gives CDR1 SQVTM, CDR2 ANQGSEA. The CDR3 sequence is 15 residues long.

This clonotype was seen at least ten times. The chain recombines TRBV11-2 with TRBJ1-5, with a weak D call TRBD1 (5 bases). The V gene's germline CDR1 is SGHAT and CDR2 FQNNGV. The CDR3 extends over 12 amino acids. Trimming took off 5 bases at V and 9 bases at J, with 11 bases between the two ends. CDR3 sequence reads: CASSAGNRPQHF. Written as DNA, the CDR3 is TGTGCCAGCAGCGCAGGGAATAGGCCCCAGCATTTT.

This clonotype was recorded a few times. The J gene is TRBJ2-3, the V gene TRBV6-1; a weak D match, TRBD2 (6 bases). CDR3 length equals 16 residues. Germline loops: CDR1 MNHNS, CDR2 SASEGT. V was trimmed by 6 bases and J by 1 base, leaving 17 bases between them. DNA of the CDR3: TGTGCCAGCAGCAGACTAGTCCCCCTTCGCACAGATACGCAGTATTTT. Amino acid sequence: CASSRLVPLRTDTQYF.

There are many counts of this clonotype. The chain carries TRBV9 and TRBJ2-5; TRBD2 agrees at 7 bases. The germline V gene encodes CDR1 SGDLS and CDR2 YYNGEE. This CDR3 is built from 13 residues. Losses at the gene ends were 1 base for V and 4 bases for J; bases not matched to a gene: 1. The CDR3 DNA follows: TGTGCCAGCAGCGTACGCGGGGGAGAGACCCAGTACTTC. Encoded protein: CASSVRGGETQYF. The entire variable domain, with the rest obtained from reference TRBV9 and TRBJ2-5, is as follows: DSGVTQTPKHLITATGQRVTLRCSPRSGDLSVYWYQQSLDQGLQFLIQYYNGEERAKGNILERFSAQQFPDLHSELNLSSLELGDSALYFCASSVRGGETQYFGPGTRLLVL.

The table lists this clonotype with many counts. The chain has TRBV7-3 and TRBJ2-5; no definite D call. Germline-derived CDR1 and CDR2 are SGHTA and FQGTGA. Between the trimmed V and J ends, which lost 3 bases and 5 bases, there was a span of 10 bases. CDR3 size: 13 residues. CDR3 DNA: TGTGCCAGCAGCTTCGGGCGTTCGGAGACCCAGTACTTC. Translation gives CASSFGRSETQYF. Together with reference TRBV7-3 and TRBJ2-5, the CDR3 gives the full variable domain: GAGVSQTPSNKVTEKGKYVELRCDPISGHTALYWYRQSLGQGPEFLIYFQGTGAADDSGLPNDRFFAVRPEGSVSTLKIQRTERGDSAVYLCASSFGRSETQYFGPGTRLLVL.

This clonotype was recorded many times. V usage is TRBV7-9 and J usage is TRBJ2-3; possibly TRBD1 or TRBD2 for D (5 bases each). V gave up 4 bases and J gave up 4 bases, with 15 bases separating them. Germline CDR1 and CDR2: SEHNR and FQNEAQ (reference sequence). The CDR3 is made up of 15 amino acids. The DNA for the CDR3 is TGTGCCAGCAGCTATACCGGGACGGACTCAGATACGCAGTATTTT. Protein sequence: CASSYTGTDSDTQYF.

This clonotype was observed many times. The CDR3 loop is CASRRLRQETQYF. The CDR3 DNA is TGTGCCAGCAGAAGACTGCGACAAGAGACCCAGTACTTC. The chain has TRBV12-3 or TRBV12-4 and TRBJ2-5; no clear D gene. The V end lost 6 bases, the J end lost 2 bases, and 10 bases lay between the germline ends. The CDR3 has 13 amino acids.

In the case of this clonotype: One junction end disagrees with the germline gene, perhaps due to a read error. The gene calls are TRBV19 and TRBJ2-1; D possibly corresponds to TRBD2 (5 bases). The CDR3 has 15 amino acids. CDR1 and CDR2 (germline): LNHDA, SQIVND (reference sequence). The CDR3 here is CTSSTPGFSVNEQFF. CDR3 sequence (DNA): TGTACCAGTAGTACTCCCGGGTTTAGCGTGAATGAGCAGTTCTTC.

This clonotype has a count of ten or more. The chain has TRBV2 and TRBJ1-5; TRBD1 might be the D (5 bases). V shed 7 bases and J shed 6 bases, with 16 bases lying between them. Germline V lookup: CDR1 SNHLY, CDR2 FYNNEI. The CDR3 has 14 residues. The CDR3 loop reads CASTLSWGTQPQHF. The CDR3 DNA is TGTGCCAGCACCTTGTCGTGGGGGACTCAGCCCCAGCATTTT.

This clonotype has only a few counts. The rearrangement uses TRBV30 and TRBJ1-4, with 9 bases fitting TRBD1. The CDR3 has 15 residues. V shed 2 bases, J shed 10 bases, and the junction held 11 bases outside the gene matches. Germline V gene data show CDR1 as GTSNPN and CDR2 as SVGIG (reference sequence). CDR3 sequence (DNA): TGTGCCTGGAGTAGGCCGGGACAGGGTCTTGGAAAACTGTTTTTT. Translation: CAWSRPGQGLGKLFF.

This clonotype was found many times. V usage is TRBV24-1 and J usage is TRBJ1-1, with 7 bases matching TRBD1. This CDR3 contains 12 residues. Germline CDR1 and CDR2: KGHDR and SFDVKD. After removal of 4 bases from V and 10 bases from J, the junction contained 5 bases not matched to a gene. CDR3 region: CATSDRGTAAFF. The CDR3 bases are TGTGCCACCAGTGACAGAGGGACAGCAGCTTTCTTT.

This clonotype has ten or more counts. The chain has TRBV2 and TRBJ1-6; D ambiguous. CDR3 size: 13 residues. Germline CDR1 reads SNHLY; CDR2 reads FYNNEI. Trimming cost V 5 bases and J 10 bases, with 12 bases left between them. CDR3 sequence (DNA): TGTGCCAGCAGTTCGGAGCCCGTATCACCCCTCCACTTT. As protein: CASSSEPVSPLHF.

Many counts were recorded for this clonotype. The chain links TRBV7-2 to TRBJ2-7; 9 nucleotides line up with TRBD1. V dropped 3 bases and J dropped 3; count of bases not matched to a gene: 6. In germline, CDR1 is SGHTA, CDR2 FQGNSA. The CDR3 runs to 15 residues. The CDR3 loop reads CASSFRRQGDYEQYF. The CDR3 DNA follows: TGTGCCAGCAGCTTCCGGAGACAGGGGGACTACGAGCAGTACTTC.

The table lists this clonotype with many counts. This rearrangement joins TRBV20-1 to TRBJ2-7; 8 positions agree with TRBD2. Germline loops: CDR1 DFQATT, CDR2 SNEGSKA (reference sequence). Trimming took 0 bases from V and 3 from J; bases not matched to a gene: 7. CDR3 length equals 15 residues. The CDR3 DNA is TGCAGTGCTAGAGATCGGGGGCTAGCGGGCTACGAGCAGTACTTC. It is translated as CSARDRGLAGYEQYF.

The chain's CDR3 is CALNGGGPGKLFF. CDR3 bases: TGTGCCCTTAACGGGGGGGGCCCGGGAAAACTGTTTTTT. The V and J genes are TRBV30 and TRBJ1-4; the D gene is possibly TRBD1 (6 bases). The CDR3 is made up of 13 amino acids. CDR1 GTSNPN and CDR2 SVGIG come from the germline V gene (reference sequence). Deletions cut 8 bases from V and 10 bases from J, with 20 bases between. Together with reference TRBV30 and TRBJ1-4, the CDR3 gives the full variable domain: SQTIHQWPATLVQPVGSPLSLECTVEGTSNPNLYWYRQAAGRGLQLLFYSVGIGQISSEVPQNLSASRPQDRQFILSSKKLLLSDSGFYLCALNGGGPGKLFFGSGTQLSVL.

In nucleotides, the CDR3 is TGTGCCAGCAGCTTAGGTTTCAGGGAGTCCTACAATGAGCAGTTCTTC. It specifies CASSLGFRESYNEQFF. The chain joins TRBV7-2 to TRBJ2-1; D tentatively reads TRBD1 or TRBD2 (5 bases each). The V end lost 1 base, the J end lost 1 base, and 11 bases lay between the germline ends. CDR3 length: 16 amino acids. CDR1 is SGHTA and CDR2 is FQGNSA in the germline V gene.

This clonotype was seen ten or more times. The chain uses TRBV10-1 and TRBJ2-1, with D unresolved. The V end lost 7 bases, the J end lost 9 bases, and 16 bases lay between the germline ends. Germline CDR1 and CDR2: WNHNN and SYGVQD (reference sequence). There are 13 residues in the CDR3. CDR3 region: CASTVDQTGEQFF. The CDR3 bases are TGCGCCAGCACCGTCGACCAGACGGGTGAGCAGTTCTTC.

CDR3 amino acids: CAARRESYNSPLHF. The CDR3 DNA sequence: TGTGCGGCCCGGCGGGAGTCCTATAATTCACCCCTCCACTTT. This chain joins TRBV28 and TRBJ1-6; no clear D gene. The CDR3 loop spans 14 amino acids. Germline V gene data show CDR1 as MDHEN and CDR2 as SYDVKM.

This clonotype was observed many times. The chain carries TRBV12-3 or TRBV12-4 and TRBJ1-3; 7 bases align to TRBD1. V lost 5 bases and J lost 4; bases outside the gene matches: 14. The CDR3 has 17 amino acids. CDR3 nucleotide sequence: TGTGCCAGCAGTCCCTTCCCGACAGGGCCGATCGGAAACACCATATATTTT. Translation gives CASSPFPTGPIGNTIYF.